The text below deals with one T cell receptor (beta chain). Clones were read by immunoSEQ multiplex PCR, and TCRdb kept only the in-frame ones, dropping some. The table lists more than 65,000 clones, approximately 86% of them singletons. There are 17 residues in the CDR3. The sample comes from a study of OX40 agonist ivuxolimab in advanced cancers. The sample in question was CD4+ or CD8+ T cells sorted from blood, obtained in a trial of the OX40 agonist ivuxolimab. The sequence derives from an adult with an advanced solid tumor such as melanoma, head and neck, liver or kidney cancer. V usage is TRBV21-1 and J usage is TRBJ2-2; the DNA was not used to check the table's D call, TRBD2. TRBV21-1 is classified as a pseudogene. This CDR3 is CASSKARLASFPGELFF. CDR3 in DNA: TGTGCCAGCAGCAAAGCTCGGCTAGCAAGCTTCCCCGGGGAGCTGTTTTTT.